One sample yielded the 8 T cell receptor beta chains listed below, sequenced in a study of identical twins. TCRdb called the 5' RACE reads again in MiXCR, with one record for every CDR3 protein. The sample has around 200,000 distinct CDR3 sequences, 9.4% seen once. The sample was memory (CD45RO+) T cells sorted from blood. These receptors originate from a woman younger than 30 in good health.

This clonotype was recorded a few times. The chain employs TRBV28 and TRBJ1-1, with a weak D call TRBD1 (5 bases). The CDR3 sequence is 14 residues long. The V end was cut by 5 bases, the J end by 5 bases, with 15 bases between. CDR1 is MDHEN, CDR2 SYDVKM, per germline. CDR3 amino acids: CASSIPGRGTEAFF. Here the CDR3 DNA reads TGTGCCAGCAGTATCCCGGGACGGGGGACTGAAGCTTTCTTT.

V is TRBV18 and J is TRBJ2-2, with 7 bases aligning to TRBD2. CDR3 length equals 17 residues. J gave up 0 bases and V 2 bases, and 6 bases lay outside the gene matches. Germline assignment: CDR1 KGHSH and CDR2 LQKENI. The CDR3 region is CASSPGALAANTGELFF. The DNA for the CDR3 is TGTGCCAGCTCACCAGGCGCTCTAGCGGCGAACACCGGGGAGCTGTTTTTT.

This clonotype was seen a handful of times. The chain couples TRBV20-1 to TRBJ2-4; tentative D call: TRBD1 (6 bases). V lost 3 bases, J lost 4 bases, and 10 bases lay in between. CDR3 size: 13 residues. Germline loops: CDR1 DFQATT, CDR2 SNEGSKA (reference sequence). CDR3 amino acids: CSASTGPKNIQYF. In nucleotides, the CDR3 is TGCAGTGCTAGTACAGGGCCGAAAAACATTCAGTACTTC.

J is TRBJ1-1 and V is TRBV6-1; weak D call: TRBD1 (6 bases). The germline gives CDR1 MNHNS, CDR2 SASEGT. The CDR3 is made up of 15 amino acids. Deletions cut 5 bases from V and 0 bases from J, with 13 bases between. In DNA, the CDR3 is TGTGCCAGCAGTCTGGGGGGGCCCATGAACACTGAAGCTTTCTTT. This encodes CASSLGGPMNTEAFF.

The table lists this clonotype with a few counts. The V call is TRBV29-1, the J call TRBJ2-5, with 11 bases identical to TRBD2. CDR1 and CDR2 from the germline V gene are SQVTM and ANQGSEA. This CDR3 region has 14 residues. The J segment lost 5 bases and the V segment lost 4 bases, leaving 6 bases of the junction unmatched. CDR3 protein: CSVAPSGRLETQYF. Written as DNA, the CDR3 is TGCAGCGTTGCGCCTAGCGGGAGGTTGGAGACCCAGTACTTC.

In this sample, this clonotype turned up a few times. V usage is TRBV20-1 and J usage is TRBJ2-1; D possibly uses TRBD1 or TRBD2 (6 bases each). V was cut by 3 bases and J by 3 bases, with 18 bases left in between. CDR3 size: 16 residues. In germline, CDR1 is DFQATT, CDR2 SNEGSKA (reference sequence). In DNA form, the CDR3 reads TGCAGTGCTAGCCGCCTCGGGGGCGGACTCTACAATGAGCAGTTCTTC. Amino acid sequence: CSASRLGGGLYNEQFF.

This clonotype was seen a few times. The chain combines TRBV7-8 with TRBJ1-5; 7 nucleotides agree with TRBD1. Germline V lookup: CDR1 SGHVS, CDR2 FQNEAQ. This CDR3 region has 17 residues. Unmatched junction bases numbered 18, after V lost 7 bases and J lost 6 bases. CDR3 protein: CASTKDRVRYLSQPQHF. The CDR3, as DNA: TGTGCCAGCACGAAAGACAGGGTTCGGTATTTGAGTCAGCCCCAGCATTTT.

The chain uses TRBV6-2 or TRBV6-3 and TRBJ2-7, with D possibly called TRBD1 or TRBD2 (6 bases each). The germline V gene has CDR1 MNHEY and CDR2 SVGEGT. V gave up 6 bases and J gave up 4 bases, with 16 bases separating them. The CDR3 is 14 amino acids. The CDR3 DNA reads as TGTGCCAGCAGGAAAGGGGGGAGTGAATACGAGCAGTACTTC. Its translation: CASRKGGSEYEQYF.